The T cell receptor beta chain under discussion was sequenced for a study of graft-versus-host responses after intestinal transplantation. The overall study: In this cohort, recipients had multivisceral, liver-intestinal, or isolated intestinal transplants. Each recipient received anti-thymocyte globulin induction, then tacrolimus and steroids for 2 to 3 years.

Study conclusions and caveats: The highest levels of circulating GvH clones went along with early declines in HvG clones after transplant. GvH clones were identified in recipient marrow, with some first appearing in ileum or blood.

Graft tissue was processed to release intraepithelial and lamina propria lymphocytes. In its sample, this clone was seen once. Its antigen remains unidentified. Only in-frame clones appear in the TCRdb table, and some are missing; sequencing was by immunoSEQ multiplex PCR. The sample has about 3,300 clones; about 79% are singletons. This CDR3 has 16 amino acids. The ends lost 6 bases at V and 4 bases at J; junction bases unmatched: 12. Germline V lookup: CDR1 MDHEN, CDR2 SYDVKM. The sample in question was ileum tissue, obtained roughly 18 and 21 days after intestinal transplantation. The clonotype originates from a human patient who received an intestinal transplant, so some T cells may come from the graft donor. This rearrangement joins TRBV28 to TRBJ2-3; TRBD2 aligns across 8 bases. CDR3 in DNA: TGTGCCAGCAGCTGGGGGGCGGGGGGTTTGGCAGATACGCAGTATTTT. The encoded protein is CASSWGAGGLADTQYF.